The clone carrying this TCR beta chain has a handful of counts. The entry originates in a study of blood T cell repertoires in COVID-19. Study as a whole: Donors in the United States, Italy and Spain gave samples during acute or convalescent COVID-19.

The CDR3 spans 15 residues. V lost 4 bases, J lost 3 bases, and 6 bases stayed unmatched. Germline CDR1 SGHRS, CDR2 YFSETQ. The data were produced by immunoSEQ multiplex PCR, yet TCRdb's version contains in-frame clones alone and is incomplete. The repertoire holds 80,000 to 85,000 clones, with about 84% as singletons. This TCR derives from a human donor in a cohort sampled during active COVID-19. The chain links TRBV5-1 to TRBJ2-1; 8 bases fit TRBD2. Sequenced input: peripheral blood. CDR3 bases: TGCGCCAGCAGCCCCGTAGCGGGGAGCTACAATGAGCAGTTCTTC. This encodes CASSPVAGSYNEQFF.